Listed below are T cell receptor beta chains from one sample, sequenced in a study of CD4 T cells in relation to SARS-CoV-2 and coronaviruses. Only in-frame clones appear in the TCRdb table, and some are missing; sequencing was by immunoSEQ multiplex PCR. The sample yields approximately 11,000 clones, approximately 78% seen once. What these receptors recognize is not known. The sample consisted of CD4+ T cells from PBMCs, cultured in vitro. These receptors were obtained from a human donor in good health. CDR3s include the opening cysteine and the closing phenylalanine or tryptophan. The D gene is left open where the match is weak. Rows may omit the clone size; those that give it use once, few, many or a size class.

d_call cdr3_length j_call clone_size v_call cdr3_aa cdr3_nt
TRBD1 16 TRBJ1-2 . TRBV4-1 CASSQDRDRGMRGYTF TGCGCCAGCAGCCAAGATCGGGACAGGGGAATGCGGGGCTACACCTTC
. 13 TRBJ2-5 . TRBV7-8 CASSLMNQETQYF TGTGCCAGCAGCTTAATGAACCAAGAGACCCAGTACTTC
TRBD2 16 TRBJ2-2 . TRBV19 CASSSGSGGYTGELFF TGTGCCAGTAGTTCCGGATCGGGAGGCTACACCGGGGAGCTGTTTTTT
. 17 TRBJ1-5 few TRBV6-2/TRBV6-3 CASSYSTLWRDNQPQHF TGTGCCAGCAGTTACTCGACGCTGTGGAGGGACAATCAGCCCCAGCATTTT
TRBD2 14 TRBJ2-2 few TRBV30 CAWRGLAGVGELFF TGTGCCTGGCGGGGGCTAGCGGGAGTGGGGGAGCTGTTTTTT
. 14 TRBJ2-7 medium-sized TRBV5-1 CASSSDPNSYEQYF TGCGCCAGCAGTAGCGACCCCAACTCCTACGAGCAGTACTTC
TRBD1 16 TRBJ2-3 . TRBV5-8 CASSLVKGARTDTQYF TGTGCCAGCAGCTTGGTGAAGGGGGCCCGCACAGATACGCAGTATTTT
TRBD1 15 TRBJ2-7 . TRBV6-5 CASSYAGTGGYEQYF TGTGCCAGCAGTTACGCCGGGACAGGGGGCTACGAGCAGTACTTC
TRBD1 15 TRBJ2-7 . TRBV7-8 CASSQDGTGTYEQYF TGTGCCAGCAGTCAAGACGGGACAGGGACCTACGAGCAGTACTTC
TRBD1 13 TRBJ1-2 . TRBV27 CASSLTGDHGYTF TGTGCCAGCAGTTTGACAGGGGATCATGGCTACACCTTC
TRBD2 17 TRBJ2-3 . TRBV24-1 CATSDSTAGEHTDTQYF TGTGCCACCAGTGATTCGACAGCGGGGGAGCACACAGATACGCAGTATTTT
. 15 TRBJ1-4 . TRBV11-2 CASSLDWATNEKLFF TGTGCCAGCAGCTTAGATTGGGCAACTAATGAAAAACTGTTTTTT
. 13 TRBJ1-1 few TRBV12-5 CASGLVPPVEAFF TGTGCTAGTGGTTTGGTACCCCCAGTTGAAGCTTTCTTT
. 13 TRBJ2-4 . TRBV18 CASSPGVKNIQYF TGTGCCAGCTCCCCGGGGGTCAAAAACATTCAGTACTTC
. 15 TRBJ2-1 . TRBV7-3 CASSTGEGWDNEQFF TGTGCCAGCAGCACGGGCGAGGGCTGGGACAATGAGCAGTTCTTC
TRBD2 13 TRBJ2-1 . TRBV12-5 CASGLNGLAEQFF TGTGCTAGTGGTTTAAACGGACTAGCTGAGCAGTTCTTC
TRBD1 14 TRBJ1-6 . TRBV6-5 CASSHRDRDSPLHF TGTGCCAGCAGTCACCGGGACAGGGATTCACCCCTCCACTTT
. 18 TRBJ2-6 . TRBV27 CASSLSLVLGSGANVLTF TGTGCCAGCAGTTTATCCTTGGTACTCGGCTCTGGGGCCAACGTCCTGACTTTC
TRBD1 14 TRBJ2-7 . TRBV5-5 CASSLGDRGYEQYF TGTGCCAGCAGTTTAGGAGACAGGGGCTACGAGCAGTACTTC
TRBD2 18 TRBJ2-1 . TRBV5-4 CASSLDGSGVLSYNEQFF TGTGCCAGCAGCTTGGATGGTAGCGGGGTACTCTCCTACAATGAGCAGTTCTTC
TRBD2 14 TRBJ2-3 . TRBV29-1 CSVETGGRPDTQYF TGCAGCGTTGAGACGGGGGGGCGACCAGATACGCAGTATTTT
TRBD1 15 TRBJ1-2 . TRBV6-6 CASTWGGQTNYGYTF TGTGCCAGCACCTGGGGGGGACAGACAAACTATGGCTACACCTTC
. 15 TRBJ1-1 . TRBV6-1 CASSEVRAGETEAFF TGTGCCAGCAGTGAAGTCAGGGCCGGAGAGACTGAAGCTTTCTTT
TRBD2 15 TRBJ2-3 . TRBV7-2 CASSLGLAGFDTQYF TGTGCCAGCAGCTTAGGCCTAGCGGGATTCGATACGCAGTATTTT
TRBD1 15 TRBJ2-5 . TRBV4-3 CASSQVTGTGETQYF TGCGCCAGCAGCCAAGTTACCGGGACAGGGGAGACCCAGTACTTC
TRBD1 15 TRBJ2-2 . TRBV11-3 CASSDITGQTGELFF TGTGCCAGCAGCGACATAACGGGACAGACCGGGGAGCTGTTTTTT
. 15 TRBJ1-5 few TRBV4-2 CASSPTGGRGQPQHF TGTGCCAGCAGCCCAACCGGGGGTCGGGGTCAGCCCCAGCATTTT
. 16 TRBJ1-1 . TRBV4-1 CASSQDRTPPRTEAFF TGCGCCAGCAGCCAAGATCGGACTCCACCGCGCACTGAAGCTTTCTTT
. 11 TRBJ1-4 . TRBV20-1 CSANRPEKLFF TGCAGTGCTAATCGACCGGAAAAACTGTTTTTT
TRBD2 16 TRBJ2-1 . TRBV4-3 CASSKDSGSSYNEQFF TGCGCCAGCAGCAAAGATAGCGGGAGCTCCTACAATGAGCAGTTCTTC
. 15 TRBJ2-7 . TRBV28 CASSRPSQGEDEQYF TGTGCCAGCAGTCGCCCTTCACAGGGAGAAGACGAGCAGTACTTC
TRBD1 15 TRBJ2-5 . TRBV7-2 CASSSGQGMLETQYF TGTGCCAGCAGCTCTGGACAGGGGATGCTAGAGACCCAGTACTTC
. 15 TRBJ2-5 . TRBV7-2 CASSLGGIREETQYF TGTGCCAGCAGCTTAGGGGGGATTCGGGAAGAGACCCAGTACTTC
TRBD1 16 TRBJ2-1 . TRBV7-2 CASSPRQGALGNEQFF TGTGCCAGCAGCCCACGGCAGGGGGCGCTTGGCAATGAGCAGTTCTTC
. 14 TRBJ1-5 . TRBV6-5 CASSAGQTYQPQHF TGTGCCAGCAGCGCTGGACAGACCTATCAGCCCCAGCATTTT
. 15 TRBJ2-1 . TRBV2 CASQPGAPSYNEQFF TGTGCCAGCCAACCGGGAGCCCCCTCCTACAATGAGCAGTTCTTC
. 15 TRBJ2-2 few TRBV5-1 CASSLGAGSTGELFF TGCGCCAGCAGCTTGGGAGCAGGGTCGACCGGGGAGCTGTTTTTT
. 13 TRBJ2-1 once TRBV4-2 CASSQDQTRGQFF TGTGCCAGCAGCCAGGACCAGACCCGCGGGCAGTTCTTC
. 14 TRBJ2-7 . TRBV19 CASSADRNSYEQYF TGTGCCAGTAGCGCGGACAGAAACTCCTACGAGCAGTACTTC
TRBD1 15 TRBJ1-1 . TRBV5-4 CASSAGQGYHTEAFF TGTGCCAGCAGCGCTGGACAGGGGTATCACACTGAAGCTTTCTTT
. 12 TRBJ2-7 . TRBV5-5 CASSRISYEQYF TGTGCCAGCAGCCGAATTAGCTACGAGCAGTACTTC
. 14 TRBJ2-7 . TRBV30 CASQPAGGLGEQYF TGTGCCTCCCAACCGGCAGGGGGGTTGGGAGAGCAGTACTTC
. 13 TRBJ1-2 few TRBV6-2/TRBV6-3 CASSPQGNNGYTF TGTGCCAGCAGTCCACAGGGTAACAATGGCTACACCTTC
. 10 TRBJ1-2 few TRBV2 CASMEYGYTF TGTGCCAGCATGGAGTATGGCTACACCTTC
. 14 TRBJ2-2 . TRBV9 CASRPRGNTGELFF TGTGCCAGCAGACCCAGGGGGAACACCGGGGAGCTGTTTTTT
TRBD1 14 TRBJ2-7 . TRBV11-2 CASRLTGGLGEQYF TGTGCCAGCAGGCTGACAGGGGGCCTAGGCGAGCAGTACTTC
TRBD2 15 TRBJ2-7 . TRBV3-1/TRBV3-2 CASSQGLAGTYEQYF TGTGCCAGCAGCCAAGGACTAGCGGGAACCTACGAGCAGTACTTC
. 12 TRBJ2-7 . TRBV6-2/TRBV6-3 CASSPEGLGGYF TGTGCCAGCAGCCCCGAAGGCCTTGGTGGGTACTTC
. 16 TRBJ2-7 . TRBV5-1 CASSTEDSVGSYEQYF TGCGCCAGCAGTACGGAAGACAGCGTTGGCTCCTACGAGCAGTACTTC
. 12 TRBJ1-4 . TRBV29-1 CSVGEGDEKLFF TGCAGCGTTGGGGAGGGGGATGAAAAACTGTTTTTT
. 16 TRBJ2-2 . TRBV6-2/TRBV6-3 CASSYYSGRLGGELFF TGTGCCAGCAGTTATTATTCGGGCCGACTGGGCGGGGAGCTGTTTTTT
. 14 TRBJ1-5 . TRBV5-1 CASSLDTGNQPQHF TGCGCCAGCAGCTTGGACACTGGCAATCAGCCCCAGCATTTT
TRBD1 15 TRBJ2-3 . TRBV28 CASSPSGQGADTQYF TGTGCCAGCAGCCCCTCGGGACAGGGGGCAGATACGCAGTATTTT
. 15 TRBJ1-4 . TRBV6-1 CASSESGGIGEKLFF TGTGCCAGCAGTGAATCGGGGGGAATAGGTGAAAAACTGTTTTTT